Presented here are 25 T cell receptor beta chains from one specimen sequenced in a study of T cells in localized non-small cell lung cancer. The protocol was immunoSEQ multiplex PCR, while the TCRdb copy is restricted to in-frame clones and leaves out a portion. The table shows about 23,000 clones, with approximately 91% occurring only once. Sequenced here: peripheral blood, sampled before any cancer treatment. These receptor sequences come from a male donor older than 55 with stage I lung adenocarcinoma.

The chain carries TRBV5-1 and TRBJ1-1; no definite D call. The CDR3 extends over 14 amino acids. Germline CDR1 SGHRS, CDR2 YFSETQ. The ends were cut back, 1 base at V and 0 bases at J, with 7 bases in the middle. The CDR3 protein is CASSLRTMNTEAFF. CDR3 nucleotide sequence: TGCGCCAGCAGCTTGAGGACCATGAACACTGAAGCTTTCTTT.

The chain carries TRBV5-4 and TRBJ1-1, with unresolved D. Germline CDR1 reads SGHNT; CDR2 reads YYREEE (reference sequence). V gave up 4 bases and J gave up 1 base, with 14 bases separating them. The CDR3 consists of 15 residues. CDR3 nucleotide sequence: TGTGCCAGCAGCGAACCGAAGTTACAGAACACTGAAGCTTTCTTT. Translated: CASSEPKLQNTEAFF.

The chain links TRBV2 to TRBJ1-3; D gene ambiguous. The germline V and J ends were trimmed by 0 bases and 4 bases, with 7 bases remaining between them. Germline-derived CDR1 and CDR2 are SNHLY and FYNNEI. CDR3 length: 14 residues. Here the CDR3 DNA reads TGTGCCAGCAGTGAAGCGGTGGGGGGAAACACCATATATTTT. Translating gives CASSEAVGGNTIYF.

The rearrangement uses TRBV2 and TRBJ2-7, with D possibly matching TRBD2 (5 bases). Deletions cut 6 bases from V and 2 bases from J, with 11 bases between. There are 13 residues in the CDR3. Looked up from germline, CDR1 is SNHLY and CDR2 is FYNNEI. CDR3 loop: CASRETNAYEQYF. In nucleotides, the CDR3 is TGTGCCAGCAGAGAGACTAACGCCTACGAGCAGTACTTC.

CDR3 sequence reads: CASSPGTGAREQYF. The DNA of the CDR3 is TGTGCCAGCAGCCCCGGGACAGGGGCAAGGGAGCAGTACTTC. The chain uses TRBV7-2 and TRBJ2-7; 10 nucleotides line up with TRBD1. The CDR3 is 14 residues long. Germline CDR1 SGHTA, CDR2 FQGNSA. Trimming removed 5 bases from V and 7 bases from J; junction bases left unmatched: 8.

The chain uses TRBV19 and TRBJ1-2; 7 nucleotides match TRBD1. The V segment lost 1 base and the J segment 7 bases; nucleotides outside the gene matches: 6. The CDR3 has 14 residues. Germline V gives CDR1 LNHDA, CDR2 SQIVND (reference sequence). The CDR3 DNA is TGTGCCAGTAGTATAGTGGGGACAGCGTCTGGCTACACCTTC. It yields the protein CASSIVGTASGYTF.

The chain carries TRBV9 and TRBJ1-3; unclear D gene. The CDR3 covers 15 residues. From germline, CDR1 is SGDLS and CDR2 YYNGEE. V shed 4 bases and J shed 0 bases, with 11 bases lying between them. For the CDR3, the DNA is TGTGCCAGCAGCCCTCCCTGGGCCTCTGGAAACACCATATATTTT. Its translation is CASSPPWASGNTIYF.

The chain couples TRBV30 to TRBJ2-1, with 16 positions matching TRBD2. V shed 4 bases, J shed 6 bases, and the junction held 6 bases outside the gene matches. Germline CDR1 GTSNPN, CDR2 SVGIG (reference sequence). The CDR3 is 16 amino acids. DNA of the CDR3: TGTGCCTGGACCCACGGGACTAGCGGGAGGGCCAATGAGCAGTTCTTC. This translates into CAWTHGTSGRANEQFF.

Of note for this clone: This same CDR3 is encoded by further DNA sequences in the sample. The chain links TRBV27 to TRBJ1-2; D unresolved. With 8 bases removed from V and 2 bases from J, the gap between germline ends came to 15 bases. Germline CDR1 is MNHEY and CDR2 is SMNVEV (reference sequence). The CDR3 runs to 14 residues. The CDR3 DNA reads TGTGCCAGCTCCCCTAGTGGGAGCAACTATGGCTACACCTTC. Protein: CASSPSGSNYGYTF.

This chain links TRBV6-5 with TRBJ1-5; no reliable D call. CDR3 length equals 15 residues. The germline V and J ends were trimmed by 0 bases and 0 bases, with 6 bases remaining between them. In germline, CDR1 is MNHEY, CDR2 SVGAGI. The CDR3: CASSYSKYSNQPQHF. For the CDR3, the DNA is TGTGCCAGCAGTTACTCGAAATATAGCAATCAGCCCCAGCATTTT.

The chain uses TRBV7-2 and TRBJ2-7, with TRBD2 matching 8 bases. The V gene's germline CDR1 is SGHTA and CDR2 FQGNSA. Unmatched junction bases numbered 7, after V lost 6 bases and J lost 0 bases. The CDR3 has 15 residues. This CDR3 reads CASRLSGSDSYEQYF. The CDR3 bases are TGTGCCAGCAGACTGAGCGGGAGTGACTCCTACGAGCAGTACTTC.

This clone appeared a single time. V gene TRBV6-5 combines with J gene TRBJ1-1, with unresolved D. V was pared by 5 bases and J by 2 bases, with 12 bases between. This CDR3 region has 14 residues. Germline V gene sequence: CDR1 MNHEY, CDR2 SVGAGI. Here the CDR3 DNA reads TGTGCCAGCAGTGAAACACTGTTTAACACTGAAGCTTTCTTT. This encodes CASSETLFNTEAFF.

The sample holds a few counts of this clone. The V and J genes are TRBV4-1 and TRBJ2-3; a possible D gene is TRBD2 (5 bases). Trimming left V 0 bases short and J 6 bases short, with 19 bases between. The CDR3 is made up of 17 amino acids. Germline lookup yields CDR1 MGHRA and CDR2 YSYEKL. The CDR3 here is CASSQETGRGVRDTQYF. The CDR3 coding sequence is TGCGCCAGCAGCCAAGAAACGGGTCGGGGAGTTAGGGATACGCAGTATTTT.

J is TRBJ2-7 and V is TRBV5-1, with TRBD1 identical over 8 bases. The junction had 11 bases not matched to a gene; V was cut back by 0 bases and J by 0 bases. The CDR3 totals 18 residues. The germline CDR1 and CDR2 sequences are SGHRS and YFSETQ. CDR3 residues: CASSLDRGTGGPSYEQYF. In DNA, the CDR3 is TGCGCCAGCAGCTTGGACAGGGGGACCGGAGGGCCCTCCTACGAGCAGTACTTC.

The J gene is TRBJ1-2, the V gene TRBV2, with D uncertain. The CDR3 sequence is 14 residues long. The germline CDR1 and CDR2 sequences are SNHLY and FYNNEI. Between the trimmed V and J ends, which lost 0 bases and 5 bases, there was a span of 10 bases. Here the CDR3 reads CASSEAVVGYGYTF. CDR3 sequence (DNA): TGTGCCAGCAGTGAAGCAGTGGTCGGTTATGGCTACACCTTC.

The rearrangement links TRBV7-2 to TRBJ2-7, with TRBD2 matching over 9 bases. Per the germline V gene, CDR1 is SGHTA and CDR2 is FQGNSA. V dropped 5 bases and J dropped 3; count of bases not matched to a gene: 8. The CDR3 contains 15 residues. The CDR3 loop is CASSPPGTSYYEQYF. CDR3 coding DNA: TGTGCCAGCAGCCCCCCGGGGACTAGCTACTACGAGCAGTACTTC.

The chain has TRBV28 and TRBJ1-6; 8 bases are a match to TRBD1. The V gene's germline CDR1 is MDHEN and CDR2 SYDVKM. This CDR3 spans 17 amino acids. Trimming took 3 bases from V and 9 from J; bases not matched to a gene: 13. The CDR3 bases are TGTGCCAGCAGTTTTCGATTACAGGGGGTTTTGATTTCACCCCTCCACTTT. Residues: CASSFRLQGVLISPLHF.

The CDR3 loop reads CAWSVRGQGRETQYF. The CDR3 DNA reads TGTGCCTGGAGTGTACGGGGACAGGGTAGGGAGACCCAGTACTTC. V and J are TRBV30 and TRBJ2-5; 9 positions match TRBD1. With 0 bases clipped from V and 5 bases from J, the junction kept 7 bases outside the gene matches. This CDR3 spans 15 amino acids. CDR1 and CDR2 from the germline V gene are GTSNPN and SVGIG (reference sequence).

J is TRBJ2-2 and V is TRBV7-8; 8 nucleotides align to TRBD1. Losses at the gene ends were 5 bases for V and 3 bases for J; bases not matched to a gene: 11. The V gene's germline CDR1 is SGHVS and CDR2 FQNEAQ. The CDR3 length is 17 residues. Here the CDR3 reads CASSPDRRQGYTGELFF. The CDR3 region has the DNA TGTGCCAGCAGCCCCGACCGTCGACAGGGGTACACCGGGGAGCTGTTTTTT.

The gene calls are TRBV9 and TRBJ1-4; a weak D match, TRBD1 (6 bases). The germline V gene has CDR1 SGDLS and CDR2 YYNGEE. V gave up 3 bases and J gave up 6 bases, with 12 bases separating them. The CDR3 consists of 14 residues. The CDR3 DNA reads as TGTGCCAGCAGCGCGGGACACCTTGATGAAAAACTGTTTTTT. As protein: CASSAGHLDEKLFF.

V and J are TRBV30 and TRBJ2-3, with D perhaps TRBD1 (6 bases). Germline V gene data show CDR1 as GTSNPN and CDR2 as SVGIG (reference sequence). The CDR3 is 15 amino acids. The V end was cut by 2 bases, the J end by 3 bases, with 15 bases between. The CDR3 DNA follows: TGTGCCTGGAGTCTAGGGGGAATAGCGACAGATACGCAGTATTTT. It translates to CAWSLGGIATDTQYF.

This clone was seen more than once but under ten times. The J gene is TRBJ2-1, the V gene TRBV9; D uncertain. This CDR3 has 13 amino acids. V lost 0 bases and J 10 bases, leaving 11 bases between the germline ends. Germline lookup yields CDR1 SGDLS and CDR2 YYNGEE. CDR3 DNA sequence: TGTGCCAGCAGCGTAGGAAACGGGCCAGAGCAGTTCTTC. It yields the protein CASSVGNGPEQFF.

V is TRBV5-4 and J is TRBJ1-2; D may be TRBD1 (5 bases). V lost 0 bases, J lost 6 bases, and 15 bases lay in between. CDR1 is SGHNT, CDR2 YYREEE, per germline (reference sequence). CDR3 length equals 15 residues. The CDR3 coding sequence is TGTGCCAGCAGCTTGGACCGGGGCCGGCTAAATGGCTACACCTTC. Its protein product is CASSLDRGRLNGYTF.

The chain couples TRBV28 to TRBJ1-5; TRBD1 might be the D (5 bases). The CDR3 totals 14 residues. Per the germline V gene, CDR1 is MDHEN and CDR2 is SYDVKM. The ends were cut back, 4 bases at V and 7 bases at J, with 14 bases in the middle. CDR3 DNA sequence: TGTGCCAGCAGTTCCCTGAAAGGGGCACAGCCCCAGCATTTT. Amino acids: CASSSLKGAQPQHF. The whole variable domain, filled in from reference TRBV28 and TRBJ1-5, reads DVKVTQSSRYLVKRTGEKVFLECVQDMDHENMFWYRQDPGLGLRLIYFSYDVKMKEKGDIPEGYSVSREKKERFSLILESASTNQTSMYLCASSSLKGAQPQHFGDGTRLSIL.

This clone showed up just once. The V and J genes are TRBV7-2 and TRBJ2-3, with unresolved D. The CDR3 length is 16 residues. Trimming took off 5 bases at V and 3 bases at J, with 18 bases between the two ends. From germline, CDR1 is SGHTA and CDR2 FQGNSA. The CDR3 sequence: CASSRPTTPNTDTQYF. Written as DNA, the CDR3 is TGTGCCAGCAGCCGGCCGACCACCCCTAATACAGATACGCAGTATTTT.